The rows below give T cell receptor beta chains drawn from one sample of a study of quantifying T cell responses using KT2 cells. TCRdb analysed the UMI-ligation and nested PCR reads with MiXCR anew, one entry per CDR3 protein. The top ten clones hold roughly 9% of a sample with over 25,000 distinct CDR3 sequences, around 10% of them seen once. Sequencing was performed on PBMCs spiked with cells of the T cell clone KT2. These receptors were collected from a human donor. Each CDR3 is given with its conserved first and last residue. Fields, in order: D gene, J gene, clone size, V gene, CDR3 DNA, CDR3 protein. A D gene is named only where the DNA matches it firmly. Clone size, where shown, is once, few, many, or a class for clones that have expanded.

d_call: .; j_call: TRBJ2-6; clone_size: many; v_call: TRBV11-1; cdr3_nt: TGTGCCAGCAGACAAGGCAGGGTGGGGAGCTCTGGGGCCAACGTCCTGACTTTC; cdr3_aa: CASRQGRVGSSGANVLTF
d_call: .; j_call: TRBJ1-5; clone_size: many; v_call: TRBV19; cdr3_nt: TGTGCCAGTAGTATATTAAGCGACCAGCCCCAGCATTTT; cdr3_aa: CASSILSDQPQHF
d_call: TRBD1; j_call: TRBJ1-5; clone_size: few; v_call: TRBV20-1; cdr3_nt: TGCAGTGCTCTACCCCGGGACAGGGTTAATCAGCCCCAGCATTTT; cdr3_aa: CSALPRDRVNQPQHF
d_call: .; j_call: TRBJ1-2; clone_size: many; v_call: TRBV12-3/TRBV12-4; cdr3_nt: TGTGCCAGCAGTTCCTACTCCGGGACCGGCTATGGCTACACCTTC; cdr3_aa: CASSSYSGTGYGYTF
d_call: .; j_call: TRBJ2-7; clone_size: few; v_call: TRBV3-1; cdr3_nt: TGTGCCAGCAGCCAAGATAGGGGGGCCTACGAGCAGTACTTC; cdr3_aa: CASSQDRGAYEQYF
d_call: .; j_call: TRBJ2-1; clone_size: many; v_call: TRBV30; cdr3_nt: TGTGCCTGGAGTCCTTCCCTCTACAATGAGCAGTTCTTC; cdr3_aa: CAWSPSLYNEQFF
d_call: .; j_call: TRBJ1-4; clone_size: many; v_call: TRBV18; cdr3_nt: TGTGCCAGCTCACCACGAGTCGGGAGTCCGGGTGAAAAACTGTTTTTT; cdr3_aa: CASSPRVGSPGEKLFF
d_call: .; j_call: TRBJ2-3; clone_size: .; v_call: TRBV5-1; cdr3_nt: TGCGCCAGCAGCTTGGAACCCCCCGTGGGCACAGATACGCAGTATTTT; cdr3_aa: CASSLEPPVGTDTQYF
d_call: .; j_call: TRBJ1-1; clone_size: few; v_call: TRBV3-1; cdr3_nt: TGTGCCAGCAGACCAGGAGGGGGAATAAACACTGAAGCTTTCTTT; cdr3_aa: CASRPGGGINTEAFF
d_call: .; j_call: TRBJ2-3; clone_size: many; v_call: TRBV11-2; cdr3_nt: TGTGCCAGCAGCTTAGTCGTACAGTCATCCAAGTATACGCAGTATTTT; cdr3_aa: CASSLVVQSSKYTQYF
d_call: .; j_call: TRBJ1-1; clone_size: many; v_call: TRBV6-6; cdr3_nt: TGTGCCAGCAGTTACCCAAAGTGGGAGGGCCGCACTGAAGCTTTCTTT; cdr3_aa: CASSYPKWEGRTEAFF
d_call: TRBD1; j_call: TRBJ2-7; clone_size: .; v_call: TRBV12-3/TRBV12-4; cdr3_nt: TGTGCCAGCGGCGGACAGGGGATCAACGAGCAGTACTTC; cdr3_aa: CASGGQGINEQYF
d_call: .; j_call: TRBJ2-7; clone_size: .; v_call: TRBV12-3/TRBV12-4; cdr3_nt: TGTGCCAGCAGTGGGGACTCTACCTACGAGCAGTACTTC; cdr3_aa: CASSGDSTYEQYF
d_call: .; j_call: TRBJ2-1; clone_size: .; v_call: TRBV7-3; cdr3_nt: TGTGCCAGCAGCTTAGGCTTGGGGTTTGAGCAGTTCTTC; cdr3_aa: CASSLGLGFEQFF
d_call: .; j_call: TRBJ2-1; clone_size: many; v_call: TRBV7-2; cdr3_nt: TGTGCCAGCAGCTTAGTTGGGGGTAGCTCCTACAATGAGCAGTTCTTC; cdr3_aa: CASSLVGGSSYNEQFF
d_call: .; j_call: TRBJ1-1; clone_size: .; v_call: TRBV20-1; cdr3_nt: TGCAGTGCATGGGGGGGATTGAACACTGAAGCTTTCTTT; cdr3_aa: CSAWGGLNTEAFF
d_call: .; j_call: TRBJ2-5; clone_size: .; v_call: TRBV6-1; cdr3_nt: TGTGCCAGCAGTGAAGGCAGTTCGGGGGCCCAGTACTTC; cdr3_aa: CASSEGSSGAQYF
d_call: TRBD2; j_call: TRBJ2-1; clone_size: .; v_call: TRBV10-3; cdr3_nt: TGTGCCATCAAAGGGACTAGCGGTTTCTCCTACAATGAGCAGTTCTTC; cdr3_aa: CAIKGTSGFSYNEQFF
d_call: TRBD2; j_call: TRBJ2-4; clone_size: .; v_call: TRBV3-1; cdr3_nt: TGTGCCAGCAGCCAAGATATTGGACTAGCGGGGATTGGGGCCAAAAACATTCAGTACTTC; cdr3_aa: CASSQDIGLAGIGAKNIQYF
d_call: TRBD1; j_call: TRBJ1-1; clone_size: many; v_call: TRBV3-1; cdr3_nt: TGTGCCAGCAGCCAAGTAGCTCCCGGACAGGCAAGGAACACTGAAGCTTTCTTT; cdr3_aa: CASSQVAPGQARNTEAFF
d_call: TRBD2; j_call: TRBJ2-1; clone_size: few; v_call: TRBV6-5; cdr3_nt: TGTGCCAGCAGTTACTCGTTTCCTAGCGGGAGAGGGTCGGGGTACAATGAGCAGTTCTTC; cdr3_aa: CASSYSFPSGRGSGYNEQFF
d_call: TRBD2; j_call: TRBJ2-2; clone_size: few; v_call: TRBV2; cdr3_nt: TGTGCCAGCAGTGAAGCAAGGAGTAGCGGGAGGTCGAACACCGGGGAGCTGTTTTTT; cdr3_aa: CASSEARSSGRSNTGELFF
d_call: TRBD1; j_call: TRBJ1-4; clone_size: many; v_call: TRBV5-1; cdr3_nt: TGCGCCAGCAGCACGCAAGGACAGGGGCTTGAGGAAAAACTGTTTTTT; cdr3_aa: CASSTQGQGLEEKLFF
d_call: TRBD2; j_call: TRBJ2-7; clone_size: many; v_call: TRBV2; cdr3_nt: TGTGCCAGCAGTGAGAGTGCGACTAGCGCGTATACGAAGCAGTACTTC; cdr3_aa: CASSESATSAYTKQYF
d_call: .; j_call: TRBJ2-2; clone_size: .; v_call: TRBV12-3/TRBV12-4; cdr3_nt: TGTGCCAGCAGTCCAAACGGACACACCGGGGAGCTGTTTTTT; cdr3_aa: CASSPNGHTGELFF
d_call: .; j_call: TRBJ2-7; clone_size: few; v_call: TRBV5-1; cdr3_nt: TGCGCCAGCAGCTTGGGGGAGGGGGCTGGCGAGCAGTACTTC; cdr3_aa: CASSLGEGAGEQYF
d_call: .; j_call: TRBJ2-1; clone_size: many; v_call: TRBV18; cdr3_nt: TGTGCCAGCTCACGTAGAAAACAGGGTTTTAATGAGCAGTTCTTC; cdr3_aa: CASSRRKQGFNEQFF
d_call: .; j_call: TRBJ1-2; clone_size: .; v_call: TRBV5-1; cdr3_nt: TGCGCCAGCAGCTTGGTACAAGATAACTATGGCTACACCTTC; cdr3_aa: CASSLVQDNYGYTF
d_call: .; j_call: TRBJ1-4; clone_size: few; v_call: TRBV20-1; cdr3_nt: TGCAGTGCTAAGACAGCAACTAATGAAAAACTGTTTTTT; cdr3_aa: CSAKTATNEKLFF
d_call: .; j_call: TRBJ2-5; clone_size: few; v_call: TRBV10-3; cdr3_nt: TGTGCCATCAGTGAGGGGGGACACCTTCAAGAGACCCAGTACTTC; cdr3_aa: CAISEGGHLQETQYF
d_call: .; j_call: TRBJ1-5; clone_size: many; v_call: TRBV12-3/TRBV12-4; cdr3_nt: TGTGCCAGCAGTTTGGGGTTTGGGAGCAATCAGCCCCAGCATTTT; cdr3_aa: CASSLGFGSNQPQHF
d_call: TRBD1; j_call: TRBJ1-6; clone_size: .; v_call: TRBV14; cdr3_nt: TGTGCCAGCAGCCAACCTGACAGGGCCCTCCACTTT; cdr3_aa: CASSQPDRALHF
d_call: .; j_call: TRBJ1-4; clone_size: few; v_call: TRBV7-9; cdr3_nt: TGTGCCAGCAGCTTAAGGGGCGTAGGGGAAAAACTGTTTTTT; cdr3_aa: CASSLRGVGEKLFF
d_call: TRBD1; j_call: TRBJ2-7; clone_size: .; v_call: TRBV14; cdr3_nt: TGTGCCAGCAGGGCAACCGGGACAGCCTCCTACGAGCAGTACTTC; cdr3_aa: CASRATGTASYEQYF
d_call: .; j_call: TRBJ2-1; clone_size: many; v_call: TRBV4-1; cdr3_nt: TGCGCCAGCAGCCAAGACGGGGGCGGGGGCAATGAGCAGTTCTTC; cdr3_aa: CASSQDGGGGNEQFF
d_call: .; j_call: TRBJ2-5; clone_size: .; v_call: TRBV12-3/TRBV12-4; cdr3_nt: TGTGCCAGCAGCCCTCTTGCAGGGCCTCGCGAGACCCAGTACTTC; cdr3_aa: CASSPLAGPRETQYF
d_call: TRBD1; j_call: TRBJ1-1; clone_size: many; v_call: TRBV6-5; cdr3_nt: TGTGCCAGCAGTTACTCCACCGGGACAGGGGGTTGGACTGAAGCTTTCTTT; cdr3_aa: CASSYSTGTGGWTEAFF
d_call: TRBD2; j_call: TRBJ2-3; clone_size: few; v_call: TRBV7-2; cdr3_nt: TGTGCCAGCAGCCCGGGAGTGGCTAGCGGGAGGGCCCCAGATACGCAGTATTTT; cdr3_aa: CASSPGVASGRAPDTQYF
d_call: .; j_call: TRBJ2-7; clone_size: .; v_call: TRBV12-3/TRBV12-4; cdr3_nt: TGTGCCAGCAGTTTACAGGGTATCTACGAGCAGTACTTC; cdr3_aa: CASSLQGIYEQYF
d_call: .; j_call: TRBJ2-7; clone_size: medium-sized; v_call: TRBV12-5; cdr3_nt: TGTGCTAGTGGTTTGGCCCCACAGGAGTTAACCTACGAGCAGTACTTC; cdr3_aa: CASGLAPQELTYEQYF
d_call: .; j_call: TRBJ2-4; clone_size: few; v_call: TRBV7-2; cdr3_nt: TGTGCCAGCAGCCCGGACAGCTCGGGGCCTCGGAACATTCAGTACTTC; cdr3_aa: CASSPDSSGPRNIQYF
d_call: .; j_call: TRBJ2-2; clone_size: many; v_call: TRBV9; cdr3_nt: TGTGCCAGCAGCTTACTACAGGGCCCCGGGGAGCTGTTTTTT; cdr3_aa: CASSLLQGPGELFF
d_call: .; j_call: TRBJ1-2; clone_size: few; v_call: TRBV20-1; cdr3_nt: TGCAGTGCTAGAGTGGGAGGGGAGGGCTACACCTTC; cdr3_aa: CSARVGGEGYTF
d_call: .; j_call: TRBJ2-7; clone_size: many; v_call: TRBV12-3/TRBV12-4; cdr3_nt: TGTGCCAGCAGTTTAGTCGGGGGATCCGGGCAGTACTTC; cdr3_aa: CASSLVGGSGQYF
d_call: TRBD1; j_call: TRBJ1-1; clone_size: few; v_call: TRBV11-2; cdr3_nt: TGTGCCAGCAGCTTAGGGGTTGGAGGGGGCCCGAACACTGAAGCTTTCTTT; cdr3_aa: CASSLGVGGGPNTEAFF
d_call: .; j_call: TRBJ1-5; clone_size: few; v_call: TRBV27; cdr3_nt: TGTGCCAGCAGTTTTATCGGTGGTAATCAGCCCCAGCATTTT; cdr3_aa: CASSFIGGNQPQHF
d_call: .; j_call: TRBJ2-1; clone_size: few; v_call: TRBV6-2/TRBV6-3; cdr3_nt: TGTGCCAGCAGTATCCTAAATGAGCAGTTCTTC; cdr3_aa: CASSILNEQFF
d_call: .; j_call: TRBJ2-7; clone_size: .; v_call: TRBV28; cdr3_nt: TGTGCCAGCATCCCTCGTCAGGGGGGAGAGCAGTACTTC; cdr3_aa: CASIPRQGGEQYF
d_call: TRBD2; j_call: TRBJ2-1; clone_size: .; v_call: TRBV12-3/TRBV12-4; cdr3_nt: TGTGCCAGCAGTCCGACTAGCGGCTCCTACAATGAGCAGTTCTTC; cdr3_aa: CASSPTSGSYNEQFF
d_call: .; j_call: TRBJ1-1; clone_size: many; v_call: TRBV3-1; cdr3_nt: TGTGCCAGCAGCCAAGATCAAGGACGGATCACTGAAGCTTTCTTT; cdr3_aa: CASSQDQGRITEAFF
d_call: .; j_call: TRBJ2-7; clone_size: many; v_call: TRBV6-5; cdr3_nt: TGTGCCAGCAGTTACTCGAGCGCTCCGACGTACGAGCAGTACTTC; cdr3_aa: CASSYSSAPTYEQYF
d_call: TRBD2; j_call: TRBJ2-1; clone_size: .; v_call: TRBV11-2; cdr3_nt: TGTGCCAGCAGCTTACTGGACTTTGCGGGAGATGAGCAGTTCTTC; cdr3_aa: CASSLLDFAGDEQFF
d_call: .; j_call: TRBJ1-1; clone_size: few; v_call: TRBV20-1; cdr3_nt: TGCAGTGCTAGAACTCTCGACAGGTTGAACACTGAAGCTTTCTTT; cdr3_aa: CSARTLDRLNTEAFF
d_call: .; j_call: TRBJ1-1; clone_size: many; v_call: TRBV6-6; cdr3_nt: TGTGCCAGCAGTTACGACACTGAAGCTTTCTTT; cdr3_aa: CASSYDTEAFF
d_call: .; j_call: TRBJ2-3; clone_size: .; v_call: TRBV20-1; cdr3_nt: TGCAGTGCTGGGGGGGGGCAGGGAGATACGCAGTATTTT; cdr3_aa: CSAGGGQGDTQYF
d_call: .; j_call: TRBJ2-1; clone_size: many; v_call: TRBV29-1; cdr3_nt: TGCAGCGTTGAAATGCACAGCTCCTACAATGAGCAGTTCTTC; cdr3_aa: CSVEMHSSYNEQFF
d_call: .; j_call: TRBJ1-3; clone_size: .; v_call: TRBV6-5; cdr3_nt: TGTGCCAGCAGTTACGGCCCGACAGTCTCTGGAAACACCATATATTTT; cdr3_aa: CASSYGPTVSGNTIYF
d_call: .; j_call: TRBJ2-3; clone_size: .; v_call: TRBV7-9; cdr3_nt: TGTGCCAGCAGCTTAGACGGCAGGGGAGATACGCAGTATTTT; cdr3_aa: CASSLDGRGDTQYF
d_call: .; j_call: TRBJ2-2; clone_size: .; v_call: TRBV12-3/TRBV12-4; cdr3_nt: TGTGCCAGCAGTTTAGAAGTCTCGGGGGCCGGGGAGCTGTTTTTT; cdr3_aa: CASSLEVSGAGELFF
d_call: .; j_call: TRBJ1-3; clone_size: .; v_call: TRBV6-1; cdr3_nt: TGTGCCAGCAGTGAAATGATGGGAAACACCATATATTTT; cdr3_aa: CASSEMMGNTIYF